The 21 T cell receptor beta chains below all came from one sample that was sequenced in a study of T cells in Graves' hyperthyroidism and ophthalmopathy. It was RNA transcripts that yielded the amplified TCR beta CDR3 regions. First-round RT-PCR with HTBI primers amplified the TCR CDR3 region. In TCRdb, the multiplex PCR reads were re-called with MiXCR into one record per CDR3 protein. Of 620,000 or so distinct CDR3 sequences in the sample, around 15% were seen once. The sequencing input was blood. The receptors stem from a woman aged 50 to 65 with Graves' ophthalmopathy.

This clonotype occurred many times. The chain uses TRBV20-1 and TRBJ2-3, with D perhaps matching TRBD2 (5 bases). CDR1 and CDR2 (germline): DFQATT, SNEGSKA (reference sequence). This CDR3 spans 15 amino acids. V lost 1 base to trimming and J lost 6 bases, with 17 bases between them. The CDR3 sequence: CSARVSTKGGDTQYF. CDR3 bases: TGCAGTGCTAGAGTCTCTACTAAAGGAGGTGATACGCAGTATTTT.

V is TRBV20-1 and J is TRBJ2-1; TRBD2 matches at 12 bases. This CDR3 contains 14 residues. Unmatched junction bases numbered 4, after V lost 2 bases and J lost 8 bases. Germline-derived CDR1 and CDR2 are DFQATT and SNEGSKA (reference sequence). CDR3 coding DNA: TGCAGTGCTAGACTAGCGGGAGGGTTCGATGAGCAGTTCTTC. As protein: CSARLAGGFDEQFF.

This clonotype has at least ten counts. The rearrangement uses TRBV30 and TRBJ2-1; 9 positions agree with TRBD2. The ends lost 3 bases at V and 4 bases at J; junction bases unmatched: 10. CDR3 length: 16 amino acids. Germline V gives CDR1 GTSNPN, CDR2 SVGIG (reference sequence). The CDR3 sequence is CAWSASSGRGYNEQFF. In DNA form, the CDR3 reads TGTGCCTGGAGCGCAAGTAGCGGGAGAGGGTACAATGAGCAGTTCTTC.

The V call is TRBV6-1, the J call TRBJ2-2; tentatively, D is TRBD2 (6 bases). The CDR3 spans 13 residues. Per the germline V gene, CDR1 is MNHNS and CDR2 is SASEGT. The V end was cut by 8 bases, the J end by 2 bases, with 9 bases between. Written as DNA, the CDR3 is TGTGCCAGCTGGGACTTAAACACCGGGGAGCTGTTTTTT. Residues: CASWDLNTGELFF.

This clonotype appeared many times. This chain links TRBV18 with TRBJ1-5, with TRBD1 as a possible D gene (5 bases). Germline V CDR1 and CDR2: KGHSH, LQKENI. The CDR3 has 17 amino acids. The V and J ends lost 2 bases and 0 bases respectively, with 14 bases between them. The chain's CDR3 is CASSPGPTEYSNQPQHF. The CDR3 DNA is TGTGCCAGCTCACCAGGGCCGACAGAATATAGCAATCAGCCCCAGCATTTT.

In DNA form, the CDR3 reads TGCAGTGCTAGAGATCTCCGGACTAGCGGGAGTATCTTTGAGCAGTTCTTC. It translates to CSARDLRTSGSIFEQFF. The chain is built from TRBV20-1 and TRBJ2-1, with 13 bases lining up with TRBD2. This CDR3 has 17 residues. With V trimmed by 0 bases and J by 9 bases, 11 bases remained unmatched. From germline, CDR1 is DFQATT and CDR2 SNEGSKA (reference sequence).

The chain recombines TRBV6-5 with TRBJ1-2; 8 nucleotides align to TRBD1. CDR3 length: 15 amino acids. V was clipped by 0 bases and J by 2 bases; unmatched bases: 2. Germline V lookup: CDR1 MNHEY, CDR2 SVGAGI. CDR3 bases: TGTGCCAGCAGTTACTCCCCAGGGGGCAACTATGGCTACACCTTC. Protein: CASSYSPGGNYGYTF.

In this sample, this clonotype turned up many times. V is TRBV7-2 and J is TRBJ1-1, with D possibly matching TRBD1 (6 bases). V lost 0 bases, J lost 4 bases, and 9 bases lay in between. The CDR3 has 14 residues. CDR1 is SGHTA, CDR2 FQGNSA, per germline. In nucleotides, the CDR3 is TGTGCCAGCAGCTTAGCGGGGGCGGGCACTGAAGCTTTCTTT. Residues: CASSLAGAGTEAFF.

This clonotype was seen ten or more times. The chain employs TRBV5-1 and TRBJ2-1, with 7 bases lining up with TRBD2. V dropped 4 bases and J dropped 4; count of bases not matched to a gene: 8. Per the germline V gene, CDR1 is SGHRS and CDR2 is YFSETQ. The length of the CDR3 is 15 residues. The CDR3 region is CASSIGGRGYNEQFF. The CDR3 nucleotides read TGCGCCAGCAGCATCGGCGGGAGAGGTTACAATGAGCAGTTCTTC. The whole variable domain, filled in from reference TRBV5-1 and TRBJ2-1, reads KAGVTQTPRYLIKTRGQQVTLSCSPISGHRSVSWYQQTPGQGLQFLFEYFSETQRNKGNFPGRFSGRQFSNSRSEMNVSTLELGDSALYLCASSIGGRGYNEQFFGPGTRLTVL.

The table lists this clonotype with a few counts. The chain recombines TRBV27 with TRBJ1-5; D may be TRBD1 (5 bases). CDR1 and CDR2 from the germline V gene are MNHEY and SMNVEV (reference sequence). V lost 2 bases to trimming and J lost 7 bases, with 15 bases between them. This CDR3 region has 15 residues. CDR3 sequence (DNA): TGTGCCAGCAGTTTAAGTCCAGGGACCAAGCAGCCCCAGCATTTT. Residues: CASSLSPGTKQPQHF.

This clonotype showed up many times. V gene TRBV11-2 combines with J gene TRBJ1-2, with a possible D match to TRBD1 (5 bases). Germline-derived CDR1 and CDR2 are SGHAT and FQNNGV. The ends were cut back, 0 bases at V and 8 bases at J, with 16 bases in the middle. The CDR3 extends over 15 amino acids. The CDR3, as DNA: TGTGCCAGCAGCTTAGATCGGAGAGGGGAGGACGGCTACACCTTC. Translating it yields CASSLDRRGEDGYTF.

There are many counts of this clonotype. The V and J genes are TRBV20-1 and TRBJ2-7, with 10 bases that match TRBD2. Looked up from germline, CDR1 is DFQATT and CDR2 is SNEGSKA (reference sequence). This CDR3 has 15 residues. V lost 0 bases to trimming and J lost 5 bases; unmatched junction nucleotides: 7. The CDR3 loop reads CSARDQAGGPHEQYF. CDR3 DNA sequence: TGCAGTGCTAGAGATCAAGCGGGAGGGCCCCACGAGCAGTACTTC.

This clonotype was observed at least ten times. The chain is built from TRBV12-3 or TRBV12-4 and TRBJ1-1; D gene uncertain. The CDR3 sequence is 11 residues long. The V end was cut by 7 bases, the J end by 4 bases, with 7 bases between. CDR3 region: CASTFSTEAFF. DNA of the CDR3: TGTGCCAGCACCTTCAGCACTGAAGCTTTCTTT.

This clonotype was seen many times. The chain has TRBV28 and TRBJ1-1; possible D gene TRBD1, 5 bases. Germline loops: CDR1 MDHEN, CDR2 SYDVKM. The CDR3 has 15 residues. V lost 6 bases and J lost 2, with 16 bases in between. CDR3 DNA sequence: TGTGCCAGCAGCCGCCCAGGGATAGAAAACACTGAAGCTTTCTTT. Translated: CASSRPGIENTEAFF.

Ten or more counts support this clonotype. This chain connects TRBV11-2 to TRBJ2-5; D ambiguous. This CDR3 region has 11 residues. The V gene's germline CDR1 is SGHAT and CDR2 FQNNGV. Trimming took 5 bases from V and 5 from J, leaving 6 bases between them. The CDR3 coding sequence is TGTGCCAGCAGCCACACGGAGACCCAGTACTTC. Translated: CASSHTETQYF.

The table lists this clonotype with many counts. The CDR3 DNA follows: TGTGCCAGCAGTTTATCCTATTTCAGGGAAAGCACAGATACGCAGTATTTT. Its translation: CASSLSYFRESTDTQYF. The chain is built from TRBV28 and TRBJ2-3; possible D gene TRBD1, 5 bases. The CDR3 totals 17 residues. Germline CDR1 MDHEN, CDR2 SYDVKM. V lost 1 base and J 0 bases, leaving 14 bases between the germline ends.

This chain links TRBV6-5 with TRBJ2-1, with TRBD1 matching 7 bases. Germline trimming cut 4 bases from V and 2 bases from J; bases unmatched to any gene: 11. CDR3 length equals 17 residues. CDR1 and CDR2 from the germline V gene are MNHEY and SVGAGI. CDR3 nucleotide sequence: TGTGCCAGCAGTTCCCCCCCAGACAGGGCCCCCTACAATGAGCAGTTCTTC. It is translated as CASSSPPDRAPYNEQFF.

The table lists this clonotype with a few counts. This sequence joins TRBV20-1 and TRBJ2-3, with TRBD2 identical over 10 bases. V lost 6 bases, J lost 2 bases, and 8 bases stayed unmatched. Germline V lookup: CDR1 DFQATT, CDR2 SNEGSKA (reference sequence). There are 15 residues in the CDR3. CDR3 nucleotide sequence: TGCAGTGCAAACCTACTAGCGGGACTCACAGATACGCAGTATTTT. Residues: CSANLLAGLTDTQYF.

This clonotype showed up just a few times. The genes are TRBV6-5 and TRBJ1-1; no definite D call. The CDR3 runs to 14 residues. The germline CDR1 and CDR2 sequences are MNHEY and SVGAGI. Trimming took off 2 bases at V and 7 bases at J, with 14 bases between the two ends. CDR3 protein: CASSYRSGVNEAFF. CDR3 coding DNA: TGTGCCAGCAGTTACCGGAGTGGAGTGAATGAAGCTTTCTTT.

V is TRBV10-3 and J is TRBJ2-3; 15 bases are shared with TRBD2. After removal of 11 bases from V and 5 bases from J, the junction contained 11 bases not matched to a gene. The CDR3 loop spans 16 amino acids. Germline V gives CDR1 ENHRY, CDR2 SYGVKD. In nucleotides, the CDR3 is TGTGCCGCCAGGACTAGCGGGAGGGCCGAGAAAGATACGCAGTATTTT. This translates into CAARTSGRAEKDTQYF.

V and J are TRBV7-6 and TRBJ1-3; no clear D gene. Germline CDR1 is SGHVS and CDR2 is FNYEAQ. Trimming removed 0 bases at V and 1 base at J, with 7 bases between. This CDR3 is 15 amino acids long. The CDR3: CASSLAEGSGNTIYF. DNA for the CDR3: TGTGCCAGCAGCTTAGCTGAGGGATCTGGAAACACCATATATTTT.